A single sample is the source of the 10 T cell receptor beta chains below, sequenced in a study of T cells in Graves' hyperthyroidism and ophthalmopathy. Amplification of TCR beta CDR3 regions was performed using RNA transcripts as template. HTBI primers drove first-round RT-PCR of the TCR CDR3. MiXCR, run by TCRdb on the multiplex PCR reads, gives a single entry per CDR3 protein. This sample has a few hundred thousand distinct CDR3 sequences, with about 20% found just once. Sequencing was carried out using blood. The receptors originated from a man aged 30 to 39 with Graves' ophthalmopathy.

The rearrangement joins TRBV19 to TRBJ1-1; D may be TRBD1 (6 bases). The CDR3 spans 16 residues. V lost 7 bases, J lost 2 bases, and 20 bases lay in between. Germline CDR1 reads LNHDA; CDR2 reads SQIVND (reference sequence). Written as DNA, the CDR3 is TGTGCCAGTAAGCGGGGGGCGGGACATTTTAACACTGAAGCTTTCTTT. This sequence encodes CASKRGAGHFNTEAFF.

The chain joins TRBV24-1 to TRBJ2-2; D might be TRBD2 (5 bases). V lost 1 base and J lost 7, with 9 bases in between. CDR1 is KGHDR and CDR2 is SFDVKD in the germline V gene. The CDR3 loop spans 14 amino acids. Written as DNA, the CDR3 is TGTGCCACCAGTGATTTTACCGGAGGCGGGGAGCTGTTTTTT. Residues: CATSDFTGGGELFF.

The table lists this clonotype with a few counts. V gene TRBV10-3 combines with J gene TRBJ1-2, with unresolved D. This CDR3 region has 14 residues. Germline-derived CDR1 and CDR2 are ENHRY and SYGVKD. V was shortened by 0 bases and J by 4 bases, with 9 bases between the two germline ends. The chain's CDR3 is CAISESGDPYGYTF. The CDR3 DNA reads TGTGCCATCAGTGAGTCCGGGGATCCCTATGGCTACACCTTC.

V is TRBV19 and J is TRBJ2-1, with D perhaps assigned TRBD1 or TRBD2 (6 bases each). This CDR3 has 15 residues. V lost 6 bases, J lost 2 bases, and 14 bases lay in between. CDR1 is LNHDA, CDR2 SQIVND, per germline (reference sequence). CDR3 sequence: CASRRKGGTYNEQFF. The CDR3, as DNA: TGTGCCAGTAGGAGAAAGGGGGGAACCTACAATGAGCAGTTCTTC.

The chain links TRBV14 to TRBJ2-2; TRBD2 might be the D (5 bases). Germline lookup yields CDR1 SGHDN and CDR2 FVKESK. The V gene lost 4 bases and the J gene lost 6 bases, with 12 bases spanning the gap. The CDR3 covers 14 residues. The CDR3 loop is CASSLARGAGELFF. CDR3 in DNA: TGTGCCAGCAGCCTCGCTCGGGGAGCCGGGGAGCTGTTTTTT.

There are many counts of this clonotype. The chain carries TRBV28 and TRBJ1-3; D is undetermined. CDR1 MDHEN and CDR2 SYDVKM come from the germline V gene. V was trimmed by 2 bases and J by 2 bases, leaving 7 bases between them. CDR3 length equals 14 residues. The CDR3 DNA reads as TGTGCCAGCAGTTTAGGAGGAACTGGAAACACCATATATTTT. Its translation: CASSLGGTGNTIYF.

V gene TRBV15 combines with J gene TRBJ2-7; 12 bases fit TRBD2. The V gene end was trimmed by 3 bases and the J gene end by 1 base; junction bases not matched to a gene: 10. Germline V CDR1 and CDR2: LNHNV, YYDKDF (reference sequence). The CDR3 loop spans 18 amino acids. The CDR3 DNA follows: TGTGCCACCAGCAGTTGGTCTAGCGGGAGGGCCCGTTCCTACGAGCAGTACTTC. Encoded protein: CATSSWSSGRARSYEQYF.

The sample holds a few counts of this clonotype. The genes are TRBV28 and TRBJ1-3, with 7 bases matching TRBD1. The CDR3 is 14 residues long. The V segment lost 4 bases and the J segment 2 bases; nucleotides outside the gene matches: 2. Germline V lookup: CDR1 MDHEN, CDR2 SYDVKM. The CDR3, as DNA: TGTGCCAGCAGTTCGACAGGGCCTGGAAACACCATATATTTT. Translated: CASSSTGPGNTIYF. The complete variable domain, with remaining parts taken from reference TRBV28 and TRBJ1-3, reads DVKVTQSSRYLVKRTGEKVFLECVQDMDHENMFWYRQDPGLGLRLIYFSYDVKMKEKGDIPEGYSVSREKKERFSLILESASTNQTSMYLCASSSTGPGNTIYFGEGSWLTVV.

This clonotype has a count of ten or more. V gene TRBV20-1 combines with J gene TRBJ2-1; 13 bases match TRBD2. This CDR3 region has 15 residues. The trim removed 4 bases at V and 6 bases at J, leaving 6 bases unmatched. From germline, CDR1 is DFQATT and CDR2 SNEGSKA (reference sequence). Here the CDR3 reads CSAKTGLAGANEQFF. The CDR3 DNA reads TGCAGTGCTAAGACCGGACTAGCGGGAGCCAATGAGCAGTTCTTC.

V is TRBV10-2 and J is TRBJ2-7, with 10 bases aligning to TRBD1. Trimming at V came to 3 bases and at J to 6 bases, leaving 5 bases not matched to a gene. Germline CDR1 is WSHSY and CDR2 is SAAADI. The CDR3 spans 14 residues. The CDR3 coding sequence is TGCGCCAGCAGTGAATGGGGACAGGGGTCCGAGCAGTACTTC. Encoded protein: CASSEWGQGSEQYF.